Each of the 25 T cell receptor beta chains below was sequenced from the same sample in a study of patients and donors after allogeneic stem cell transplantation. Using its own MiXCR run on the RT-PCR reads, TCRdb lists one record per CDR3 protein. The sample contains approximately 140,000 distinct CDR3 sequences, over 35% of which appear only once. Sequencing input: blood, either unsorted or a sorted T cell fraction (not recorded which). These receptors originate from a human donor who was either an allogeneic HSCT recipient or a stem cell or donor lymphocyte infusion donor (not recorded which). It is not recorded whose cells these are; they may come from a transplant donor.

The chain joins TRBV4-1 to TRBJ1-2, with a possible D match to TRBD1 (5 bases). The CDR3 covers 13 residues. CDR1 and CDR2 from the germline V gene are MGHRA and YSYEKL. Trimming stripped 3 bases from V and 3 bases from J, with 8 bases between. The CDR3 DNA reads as TGCGCCAGCAGCCAGGACAAGGACTATGGCTACACCTTC. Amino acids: CASSQDKDYGYTF.

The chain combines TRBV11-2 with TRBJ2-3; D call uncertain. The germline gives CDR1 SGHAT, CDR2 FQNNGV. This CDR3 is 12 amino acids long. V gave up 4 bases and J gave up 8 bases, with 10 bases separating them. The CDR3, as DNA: TGTGCCAGCAGCTCCGGGTCGGGTACGCAGTATTTT. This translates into CASSSGSGTQYF.

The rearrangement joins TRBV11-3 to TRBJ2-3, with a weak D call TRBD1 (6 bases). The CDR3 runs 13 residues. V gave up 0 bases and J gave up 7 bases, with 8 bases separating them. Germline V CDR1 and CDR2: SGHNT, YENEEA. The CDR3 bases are TGTGCCAGCAGCTTAGATCAGGGGAATACGCAGTATTTT. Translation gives CASSLDQGNTQYF.

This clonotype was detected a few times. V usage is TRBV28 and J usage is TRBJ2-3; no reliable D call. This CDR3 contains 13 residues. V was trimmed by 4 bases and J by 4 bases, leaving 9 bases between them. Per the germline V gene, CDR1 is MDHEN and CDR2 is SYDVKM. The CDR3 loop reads CASSYLSPDTQYF. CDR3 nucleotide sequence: TGTGCCAGCAGTTATCTCTCCCCAGATACGCAGTATTTT.

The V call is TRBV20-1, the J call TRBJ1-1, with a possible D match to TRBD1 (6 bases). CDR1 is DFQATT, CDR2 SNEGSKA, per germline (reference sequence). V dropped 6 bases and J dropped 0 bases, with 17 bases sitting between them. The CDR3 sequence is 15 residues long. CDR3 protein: CSASRTGHLNTEAFF. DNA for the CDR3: TGCAGTGCATCTCGGACGGGACACCTGAACACTGAAGCTTTCTTT.

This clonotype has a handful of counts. The CDR3 spells CANIRTGGIANYGYTF. Here the CDR3 DNA reads TGTGCCAACATACGAACAGGGGGGATAGCTAACTATGGCTACACCTTC. The chain carries TRBV7-2 and TRBJ1-2; 8 positions match TRBD1. V trimming: 10 bases; J trimming: 0 bases; junction bases outside the gene matches: 13. The V gene's germline CDR1 is SGHTA and CDR2 FQGNSA. There are 16 residues in the CDR3.

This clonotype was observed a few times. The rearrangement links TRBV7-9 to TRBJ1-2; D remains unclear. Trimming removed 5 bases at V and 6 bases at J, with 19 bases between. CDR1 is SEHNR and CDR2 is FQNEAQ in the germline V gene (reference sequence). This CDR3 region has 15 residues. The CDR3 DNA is TGTGCCAGCAGCGCAACTTTGGACGTGGACGATGGCTACACCTTC. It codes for CASSATLDVDDGYTF.

DNA for the CDR3: TGTGCCAGCCTACAGTGGTTCGGCGGGGGAGGCTATGGCTACACCTTC. Encoded protein: CASLQWFGGGGYGYTF. The chain couples TRBV6-6 to TRBJ1-2; TRBD1 might be the D (5 bases). The CDR3 contains 16 residues. CDR1 is MNHNY and CDR2 is SVGAGI in the germline V gene (reference sequence). V was shortened by 8 bases and J by 4 bases, with 23 bases between the two germline ends.

CDR3 residues: CSARPGGEAFF. The CDR3 bases are TGCAGTGCTAGACCTGGGGGTGAAGCTTTCTTT. The V gene is TRBV20-1, the J gene TRBJ1-1, with D perhaps TRBD1 (5 bases). The germline CDR1 and CDR2 sequences are DFQATT and SNEGSKA (reference sequence). V gave up 2 bases and J gave up 7 bases, with 8 bases separating them. The CDR3 spans 11 residues.

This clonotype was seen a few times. The CDR3 loop is CASRSGPTEAFF. For the CDR3, the DNA is TGTGCCAGCAGGTCAGGGCCCACTGAAGCTTTCTTT. This sequence joins TRBV27 and TRBJ1-1, with a weak D call TRBD1 (5 bases). The CDR3 consists of 12 residues. CDR1 and CDR2 (germline): MNHEY, SMNVEV (reference sequence). The V end lost 6 bases, the J end lost 4 bases, and 9 bases lay between the germline ends.

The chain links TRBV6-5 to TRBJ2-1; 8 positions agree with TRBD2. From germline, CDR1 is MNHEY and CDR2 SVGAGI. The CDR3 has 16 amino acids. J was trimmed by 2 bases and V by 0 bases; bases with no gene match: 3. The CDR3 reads CASSYSTGGTYNEQFF. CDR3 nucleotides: TGTGCCAGCAGTTACTCGACGGGGGGGACCTACAATGAGCAGTTCTTC.

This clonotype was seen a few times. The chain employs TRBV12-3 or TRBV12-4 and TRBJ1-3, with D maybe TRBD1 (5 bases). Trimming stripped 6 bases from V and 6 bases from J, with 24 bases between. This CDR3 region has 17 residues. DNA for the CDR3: TGTGCCAGCAGCCACAGCTTGGGCGGGGCGAGGAAAAACACCATATATTTT. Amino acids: CASSHSLGGARKNTIYF.

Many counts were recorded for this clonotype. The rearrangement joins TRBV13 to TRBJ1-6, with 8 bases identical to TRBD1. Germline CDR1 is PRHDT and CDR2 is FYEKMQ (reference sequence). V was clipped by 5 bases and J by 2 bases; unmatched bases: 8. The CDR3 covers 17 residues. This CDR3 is CASSLWTGSTYNSPLHF. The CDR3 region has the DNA TGTGCCAGCAGCCTTTGGACAGGGTCGACCTATAATTCACCCCTCCACTTT.

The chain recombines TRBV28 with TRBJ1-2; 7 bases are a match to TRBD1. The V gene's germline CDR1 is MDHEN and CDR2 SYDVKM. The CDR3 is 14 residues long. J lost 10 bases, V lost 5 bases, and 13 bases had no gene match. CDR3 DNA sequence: TGTGCCAGCAGTCCAGGGGACAGCACCCGGGACTACACCTTC. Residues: CASSPGDSTRDYTF.

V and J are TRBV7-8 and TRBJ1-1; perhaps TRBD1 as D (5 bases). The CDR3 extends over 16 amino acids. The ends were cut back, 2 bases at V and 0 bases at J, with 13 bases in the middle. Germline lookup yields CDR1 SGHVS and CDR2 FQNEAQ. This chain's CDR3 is CASSLYRNQMNTEAFF. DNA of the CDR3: TGTGCCAGCAGCTTATACAGGAATCAGATGAACACTGAAGCTTTCTTT.

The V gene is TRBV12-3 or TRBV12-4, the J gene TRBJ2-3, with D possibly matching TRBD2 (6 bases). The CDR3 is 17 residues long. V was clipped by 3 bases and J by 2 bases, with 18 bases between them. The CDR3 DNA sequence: TGTGCCAGCAGTTTTTCGGGGGACCTTAATAACACAGATACGCAGTATTTT. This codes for CASSFSGDLNNTDTQYF.

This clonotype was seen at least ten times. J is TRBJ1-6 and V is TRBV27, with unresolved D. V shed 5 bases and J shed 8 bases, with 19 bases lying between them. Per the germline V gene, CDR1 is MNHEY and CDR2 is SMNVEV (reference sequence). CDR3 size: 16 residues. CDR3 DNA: TGTGCCAGCAGTACCCACGCGGGTCCCGGGGATTCACCCCTCCACTTT. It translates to CASSTHAGPGDSPLHF.

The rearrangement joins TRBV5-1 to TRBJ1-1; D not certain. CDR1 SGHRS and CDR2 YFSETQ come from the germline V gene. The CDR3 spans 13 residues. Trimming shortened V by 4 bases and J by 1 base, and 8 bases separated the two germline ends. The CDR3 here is CASSPDSNTEAFF. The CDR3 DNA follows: TGCGCCAGCAGCCCCGACTCGAACACTGAAGCTTTCTTT.

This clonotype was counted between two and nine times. Written as DNA, the CDR3 is TGTGCCAGCAGTCCCCTTTTCCCTAGCAATCAGCCCCAGCATTTT. Its translation: CASSPLFPSNQPQHF. The chain uses TRBV27 and TRBJ1-5, with D unclear. The CDR3 is 15 amino acids. Per germline, CDR1 MNHEY and CDR2 SMNVEV (reference sequence). V gave up 5 bases and J gave up 0 bases, with 11 bases separating them.

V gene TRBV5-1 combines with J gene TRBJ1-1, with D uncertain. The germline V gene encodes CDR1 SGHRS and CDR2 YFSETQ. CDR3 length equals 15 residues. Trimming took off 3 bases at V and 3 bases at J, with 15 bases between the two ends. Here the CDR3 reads CASSYGWTTDTEAFF. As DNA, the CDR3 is TGCGCCAGCAGCTACGGTTGGACCACGGACACTGAAGCTTTCTTT. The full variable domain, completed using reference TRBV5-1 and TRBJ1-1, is KAGVTQTPRYLIKTRGQQVTLSCSPISGHRSVSWYQQTPGQGLQFLFEYFSETQRNKGNFPGRFSGRQFSNSRSEMNVSTLELGDSALYLCASSYGWTTDTEAFFGQGTRLTVV.

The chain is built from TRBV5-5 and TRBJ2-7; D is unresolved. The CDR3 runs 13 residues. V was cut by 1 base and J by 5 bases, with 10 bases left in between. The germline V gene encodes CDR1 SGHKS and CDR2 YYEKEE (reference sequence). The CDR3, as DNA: TGTGCCAGCAGCTTGCCGGGTGCCCACGAGCAGTACTTC. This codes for CASSLPGAHEQYF.

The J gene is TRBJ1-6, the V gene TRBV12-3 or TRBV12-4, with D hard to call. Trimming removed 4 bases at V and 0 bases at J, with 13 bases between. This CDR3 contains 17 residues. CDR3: CASSWGLRGSYNSPLHF. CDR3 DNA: TGTGCCAGCAGTTGGGGTCTCCGGGGCTCCTATAATTCACCCCTCCACTTT.

CDR3 nucleotides: TGTGCCAGCAGCGGGGGGACAGAGAACACTGAAGCTTTCTTT. Translating gives CASSGGTENTEAFF. The genes are TRBV12-3 or TRBV12-4 and TRBJ1-1; TRBD1 agrees at 7 bases. The CDR3 sequence is 14 residues long. V dropped 6 bases and J dropped 1; count of bases not matched to a gene: 5.

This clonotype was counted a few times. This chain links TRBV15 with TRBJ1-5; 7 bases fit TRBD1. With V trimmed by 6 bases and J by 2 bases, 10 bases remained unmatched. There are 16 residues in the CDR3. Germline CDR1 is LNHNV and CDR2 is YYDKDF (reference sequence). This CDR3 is CATSRRQGGGNQPQHF. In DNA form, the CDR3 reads TGTGCCACCAGTCGGCGACAGGGCGGTGGCAATCAGCCCCAGCATTTT.

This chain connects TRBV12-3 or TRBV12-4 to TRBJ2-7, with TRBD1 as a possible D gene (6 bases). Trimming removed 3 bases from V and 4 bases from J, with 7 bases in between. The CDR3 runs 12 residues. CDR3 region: CASSLDRYEQYF. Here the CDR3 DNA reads TGTGCCAGCAGTTTGGACAGATACGAGCAGTACTTC.